This TCR beta chain was retrieved from a study of graft-versus-host responses after intestinal transplantation. Trimming at V came to 5 bases and at J to 6 bases, leaving 10 bases not matched to a gene. The germline V gene encodes CDR1 SGHNT and CDR2 YYREEE (reference sequence). The CDR3 is 14 amino acids. As to this clone: The antigen is unknown.

Measured with immunoSEQ multiplex PCR; TCRdb has only the in-frame clones, and not every one. The sample includes some 110,000 clones, 85% to 95% of them seen just once. The gene calls are TRBV5-4 and TRBJ1-2; TRBD1 matches at 7 bases. The sequence derives from a human donor who was the organ donor for an intestinal transplant. This material consisted of unstimulated CD8+ T cells sorted from spleen or lymph node cells, taken before transplant. The CDR3 here is CASRDSTGDHGYTF. The CDR3 DNA is TGTGCCAGCAGGGACAGTACAGGGGACCATGGCTACACCTTC.